One T cell receptor beta chain is described in this entry. What it binds is unknown. This specimen comes from a study of T cell responses to AZD1222 COVID-19 vaccine. Background on the study: Timing groups of about 4 and about 12 weeks for second doses were pooled.

The CDR3 length is 15 residues. The germline V gene has CDR1 LNHDA and CDR2 SQIVND (reference sequence). The J segment lost 13 bases and the V segment lost 4 bases, leaving 12 bases of the junction unmatched. Generated by immunoSEQ multiplex PCR, the TCRdb table keeps only in-frame clones and is missing some. The profile shows about 160,000 clones, under 95% of them singletons. General study points: Baseline seropositives among AZD1222 recipients totaled only six or seven. The study found vaccine-associated CD4 TCRs spanning spike, dominant at 160-218 and 743-854. Repertoire sampling was restricted to post-peak T cell response timepoints.

The clonotype comes from an adult in good health. The rearrangement links TRBV19 to TRBJ2-6; 8 nucleotides match TRBD1. This specimen consisted of peripheral blood, obtained on day 0 of AZD1222 vaccination. The CDR3 region has the DNA TGTGCCAGTAGTACCACGACAGGGGCCTTCAATGTCCTGACTTTC. This codes for CASSTTTGAFNVLTF.